The T cell receptor beta chain described here comes from a study of control samples from healthy donors and cancer patients. The CDR3 has 15 amino acids. V gave up 2 bases and J gave up 4 bases, with 14 bases separating them. Germline lookup yields CDR1 LGHDT and CDR2 YNNKEL (reference sequence). Profiling relied on immunoSEQ multiplex PCR, and the TCRdb table lists in-frame clones only, not all of them. The table lists roughly 190,000 clones, with 2.2% in the top ten. Input material: blood. The TCR originated in a woman under 40 in good health. This chain joins TRBV3-1 (or the pseudogene TRBV3-2) and TRBJ1-1; D is perhaps TRBD1 (6 bases). This CDR3 is CASSQQGMLATEAFF. CDR3 in DNA: TGTGCCAGCAGCCAACAGGGGATGCTCGCCACTGAAGCTTTCTTT.